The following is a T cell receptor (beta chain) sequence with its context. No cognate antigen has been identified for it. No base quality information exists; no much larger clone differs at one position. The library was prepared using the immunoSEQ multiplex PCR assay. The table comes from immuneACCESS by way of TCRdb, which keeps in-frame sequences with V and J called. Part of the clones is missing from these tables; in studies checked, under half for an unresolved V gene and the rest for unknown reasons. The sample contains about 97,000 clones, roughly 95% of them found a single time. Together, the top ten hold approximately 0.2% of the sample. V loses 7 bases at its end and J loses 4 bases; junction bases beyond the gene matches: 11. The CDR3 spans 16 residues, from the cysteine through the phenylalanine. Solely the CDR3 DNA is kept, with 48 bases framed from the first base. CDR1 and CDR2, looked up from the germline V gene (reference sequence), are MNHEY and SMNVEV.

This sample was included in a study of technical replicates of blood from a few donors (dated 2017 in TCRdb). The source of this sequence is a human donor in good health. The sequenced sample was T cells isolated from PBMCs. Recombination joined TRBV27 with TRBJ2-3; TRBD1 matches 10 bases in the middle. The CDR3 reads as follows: CASTSTGTGASDTQYF. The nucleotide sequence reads TGTGCCAGCACGTCAACCGGGACAGGGGCTTCAGATACGCAGTATTTT.